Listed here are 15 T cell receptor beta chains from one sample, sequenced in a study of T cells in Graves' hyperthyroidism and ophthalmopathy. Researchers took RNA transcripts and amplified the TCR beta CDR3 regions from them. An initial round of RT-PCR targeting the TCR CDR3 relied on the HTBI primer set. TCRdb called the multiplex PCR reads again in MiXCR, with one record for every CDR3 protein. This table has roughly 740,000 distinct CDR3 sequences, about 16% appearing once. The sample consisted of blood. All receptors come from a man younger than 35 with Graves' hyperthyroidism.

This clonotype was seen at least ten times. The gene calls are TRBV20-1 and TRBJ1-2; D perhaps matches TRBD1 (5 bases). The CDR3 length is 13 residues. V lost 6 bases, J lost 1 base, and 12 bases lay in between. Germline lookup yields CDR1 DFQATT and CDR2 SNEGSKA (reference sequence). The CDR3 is CSARDWHNYGYTF. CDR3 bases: TGCAGTGCAAGGGACTGGCATAACTATGGCTACACCTTC.

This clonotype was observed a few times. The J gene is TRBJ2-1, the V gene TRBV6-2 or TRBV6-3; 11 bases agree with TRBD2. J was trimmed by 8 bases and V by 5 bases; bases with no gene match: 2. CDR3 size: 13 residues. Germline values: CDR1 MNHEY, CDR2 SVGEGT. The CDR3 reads CASSGLAGDEQFF. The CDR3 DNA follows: TGTGCCAGCAGTGGACTAGCGGGCGATGAGCAGTTCTTC.

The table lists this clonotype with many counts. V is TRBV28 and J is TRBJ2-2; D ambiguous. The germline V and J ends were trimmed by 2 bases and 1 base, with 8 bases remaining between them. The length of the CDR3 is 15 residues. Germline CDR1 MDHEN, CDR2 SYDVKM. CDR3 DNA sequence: TGTGCCAGCAGTTTAGTCACGGGGAACACCGGGGAGCTGTTTTTT. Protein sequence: CASSLVTGNTGELFF.

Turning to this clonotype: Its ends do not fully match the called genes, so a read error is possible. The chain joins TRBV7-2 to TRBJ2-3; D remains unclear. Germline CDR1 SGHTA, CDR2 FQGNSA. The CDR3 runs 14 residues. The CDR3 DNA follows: TGTGCCAGCAGCCGCCTGGTCGGCACAGATACGCAGTGTTTT. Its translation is CASSRLVGTDTQCF.

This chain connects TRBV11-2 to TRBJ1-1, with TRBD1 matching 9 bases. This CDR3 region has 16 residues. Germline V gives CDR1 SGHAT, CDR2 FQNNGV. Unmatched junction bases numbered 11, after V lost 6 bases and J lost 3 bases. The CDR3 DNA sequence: TGTGCCAGCAGACCACTTACCGGGACAGGGCACACTGAAGCTTTCTTT. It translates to CASRPLTGTGHTEAFF.

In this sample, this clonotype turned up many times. CDR3 DNA: TGTGCCAGCAGTTTAGTGGCGGGCACAGATACGCAGTATTTT. Its protein product is CASSLVAGTDTQYF. This chain uses TRBV7-3 with TRBJ2-3; D is unresolved. CDR1 SGHTA and CDR2 FQGTGA come from the germline V gene. V shed 6 bases and J shed 1 base, with 11 bases lying between them. The CDR3 consists of 14 residues. Supplemented by reference TRBV7-3 and TRBJ2-3, the full variable domain reads GAGVSQTPSNKVTEKGKYVELRCDPISGHTALYWYRQSLGQGPEFLIYFQGTGAADDSGLPNDRFFAVRPEGSVSTLKIQRTERGDSAVYLCASSLVAGTDTQYFGPGTRLTVL.

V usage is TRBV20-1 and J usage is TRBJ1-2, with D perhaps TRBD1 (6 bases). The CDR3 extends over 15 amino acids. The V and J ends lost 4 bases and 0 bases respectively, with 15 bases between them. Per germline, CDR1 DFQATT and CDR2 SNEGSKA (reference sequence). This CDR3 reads CSATQYRATNYGYTF. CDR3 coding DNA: TGCAGTGCTACCCAATACAGGGCAACTAACTATGGCTACACCTTC.

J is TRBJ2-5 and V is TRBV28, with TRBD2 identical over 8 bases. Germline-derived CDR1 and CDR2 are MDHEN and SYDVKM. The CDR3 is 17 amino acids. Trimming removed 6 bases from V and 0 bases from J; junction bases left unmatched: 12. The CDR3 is CASRPLGGGRNQETQYF. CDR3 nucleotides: TGTGCCAGCAGACCCCTAGGAGGCGGGAGGAACCAAGAGACCCAGTACTTC.

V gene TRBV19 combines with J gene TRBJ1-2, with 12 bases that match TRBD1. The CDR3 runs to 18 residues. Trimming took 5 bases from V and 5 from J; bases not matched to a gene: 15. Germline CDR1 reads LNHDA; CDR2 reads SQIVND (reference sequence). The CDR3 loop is CASSLSPGQGARKYGYTF. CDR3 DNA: TGTGCCAGTAGTCTTTCACCGGGACAGGGGGCGCGGAAGTATGGCTACACCTTC. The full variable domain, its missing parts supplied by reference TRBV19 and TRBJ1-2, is DGGITQSPKYLFRKEGQNVTLSCEQNLNHDAMYWYRQDPGQGLRLIYYSQIVNDFQKGDIAEGYSVSREKKESFPLTVTSAQKNPTAFYLCASSLSPGQGARKYGYTFGSGTRLTVV.

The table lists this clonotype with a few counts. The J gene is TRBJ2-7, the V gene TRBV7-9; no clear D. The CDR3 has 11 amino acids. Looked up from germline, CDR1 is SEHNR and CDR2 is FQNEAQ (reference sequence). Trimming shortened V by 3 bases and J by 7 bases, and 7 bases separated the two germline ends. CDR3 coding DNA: TGTGCCAGCAGCTTTACAGAGGAGCAGTACTTC. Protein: CASSFTEEQYF.

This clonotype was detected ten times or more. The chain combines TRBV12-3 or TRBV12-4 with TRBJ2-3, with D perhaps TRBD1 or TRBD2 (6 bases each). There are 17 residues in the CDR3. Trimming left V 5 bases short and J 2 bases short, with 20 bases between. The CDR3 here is CASSTDFRGLLTDTQYF. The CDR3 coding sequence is TGTGCCAGCAGTACAGATTTCAGGGGACTGCTCACAGATACGCAGTATTTT.

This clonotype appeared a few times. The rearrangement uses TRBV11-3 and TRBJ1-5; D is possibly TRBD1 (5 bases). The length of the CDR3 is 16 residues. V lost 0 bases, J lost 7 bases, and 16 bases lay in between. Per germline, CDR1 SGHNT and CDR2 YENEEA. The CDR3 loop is CASSLDLRGRDQPQHF. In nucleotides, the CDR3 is TGTGCCAGCAGCTTAGATCTACGGGGCAGGGACCAGCCCCAGCATTTT.

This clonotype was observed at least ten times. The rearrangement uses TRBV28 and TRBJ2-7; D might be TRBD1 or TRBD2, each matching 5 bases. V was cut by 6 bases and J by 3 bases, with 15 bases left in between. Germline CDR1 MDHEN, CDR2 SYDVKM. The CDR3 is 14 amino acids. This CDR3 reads CASSAGTVLYEQYF. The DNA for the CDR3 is TGTGCCAGCAGCGCCGGGACGGTACTCTACGAGCAGTACTTC.

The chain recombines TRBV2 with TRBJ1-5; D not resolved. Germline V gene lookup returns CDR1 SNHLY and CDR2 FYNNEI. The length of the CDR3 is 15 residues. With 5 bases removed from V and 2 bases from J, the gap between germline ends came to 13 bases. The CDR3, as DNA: TGTGCCAGCAGTAGGGAACGGTGGGGCAATCAGCCCCAGCATTTT. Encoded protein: CASSRERWGNQPQHF.

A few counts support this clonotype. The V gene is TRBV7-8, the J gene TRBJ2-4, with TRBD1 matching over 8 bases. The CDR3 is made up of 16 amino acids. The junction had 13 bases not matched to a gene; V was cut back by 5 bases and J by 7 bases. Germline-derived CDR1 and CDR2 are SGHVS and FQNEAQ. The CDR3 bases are TGTGCCAGCAGCGTACCAGGGGGCTACGGAGGGAACATTCAGTACTTC. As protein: CASSVPGGYGGNIQYF.